Detailed here is one TCR beta chain. This specimen belongs to a study of blood T cell repertoires in COVID-19. At the level of the study: Some COVID-19 samples were acute and others convalescent; all came from the United States, Italy and Spain.

Original processing notes: Amplification of reference gene primers was used by the study to estimate nucleated cell counts. The method was immunoSEQ multiplex PCR; TCRdb's version includes in-frame clones alone and lacks a portion of them. V and J calls plus clone size are reproduced from that table; the DNA served to infer D and trimming. The sample records roughly 320,000 clones, around 92% being singletons. The V gene's germline CDR1 is SGHRS and CDR2 YFSETQ. This CDR3 comprises 14 residues. V dropped 4 bases and J dropped 4; count of bases not matched to a gene: 4. V gene TRBV5-1 combines with J gene TRBJ2-3, with 9 bases that match TRBD2. This TCR was sampled from a woman aged 30 to 39 with COVID-19, enrolled during active disease. The sequenced material came from peripheral blood. The CDR3 region has the DNA TGCGCCAGCAGCCCGGCGGGGGGGTCAGATACGCAGTATTTT. Protein: CASSPAGGSDTQYF.